These 19 T cell receptor beta chains came from one sample sequenced in a study of vaccination and CD4 T cells after COVID-19 (dated by TCRdb to between 2021 and 2022). The library was made by PCR. The listed sequencing device is Illumina iSeq 100. At the Johns Hopkins FTIC core, DNA from the cultured CD4+ T cells underwent TCR sequencing with the Oncomine TCR Beta short-read assay. TCRdb's own reprocessing of the public reads used fastp at Q25 and MiXCR and kept productive beta chains. Every CDR3 protein is listed once, alongside the most common genes and DNA of its rows. Recorded for this sample are about 18,000 distinct CDR3 sequences; over 25% of them occurred a single time. Roughly a sixth of the sample comes from the top ten. According to the study, the label for this sample's treatment or condition signals: approximately 9-day PBMC culture with coronavirus spike peptide pools or control peptides (ViraFEST assay).

No cognate antigen is known for these TCRs. Sequencing was performed on cultured CD4+ T cells from blood. The receptors originated from a human donor with COVID-19.

By share of the sample, this clonotype is medium-sized. The J gene is TRBJ2-2, the V gene TRBV4-1, with TRBD2 matching over 15 bases. From germline, CDR1 is MGHRA and CDR2 YSYEKL. Trimming removed 5 bases from V and 6 bases from J; junction bases left unmatched: 4. The CDR3 sequence is 16 residues long. The CDR3 protein is CASSAGLAGGPGELFF. Written as DNA, the CDR3 is TGCGCCAGCAGCGCAGGACTAGCGGGGGGGCCCGGGGAGCTGTTTTTT.

The V call is TRBV4-1, the J call TRBJ1-2; D perhaps matches TRBD1 (5 bases). Trimming pared 0 bases from V and 4 bases from J, leaving 15 bases between. This CDR3 spans 16 amino acids. CDR1 and CDR2 from the germline V gene are MGHRA and YSYEKL. The CDR3 protein is CASSQDRTTSGYGYTF. CDR3 in DNA: TGCGCCAGCAGCCAAGATAGGACAACGTCAGGCTATGGCTACACCTTC.

The V call is TRBV27, the J call TRBJ1-4; the match to TRBD1 covers 7 bases. The CDR3 covers 16 residues. After removal of 6 bases from V and 4 bases from J, the junction contained 11 bases not matched to a gene. Germline values: CDR1 MNHEY, CDR2 SMNVEV (reference sequence). The DNA for the CDR3 is TGTGCCAGCAGAAGCACAGGGGCATTTCGTAATGAAAAACTGTTTTTT. Translating gives CASRSTGAFRNEKLFF.

The rearrangement joins TRBV11-1 to TRBJ1-4, with D perhaps matching TRBD1 (5 bases). Per the germline V gene, CDR1 is SGHAT and CDR2 is FQDESV (reference sequence). This CDR3 contains 14 residues. V was trimmed by 6 bases and J by 3 bases, leaving 11 bases between them. In DNA form, the CDR3 reads TGTGCCAGCAGTAGGGGAAGAGCTAATGAAAAACTGTTTTTT. Translation: CASSRGRANEKLFF.

This clonotype came up a few times. This rearrangement joins TRBV6-1 to TRBJ2-7; weak D call: TRBD1 (5 bases). The V and J ends lost 5 bases and 6 bases respectively, with 29 bases between them. The V gene's germline CDR1 is MNHNS and CDR2 SASEGT. This CDR3 is 18 amino acids long. CDR3 loop: CASSQEYIGDLNLLEQYF. The CDR3 nucleotides read TGTGCCAGCAGTCAAGAATACATAGGGGATCTGAACCTGCTCGAGCAGTACTTC.

The chain couples TRBV28 to TRBJ1-1; D unclear. The ends were cut back, 3 bases at V and 11 bases at J, with 13 bases in the middle. CDR1 MDHEN and CDR2 SYDVKM come from the germline V gene. The CDR3 has 12 residues. For the CDR3, the DNA is TGTGCCAGCAGTTTGGAACAGACCAAGGCTTTCTTT. Protein product: CASSLEQTKAFF.

This chain links TRBV6-1 with TRBJ1-5; possible D gene TRBD1, 5 bases. V was shortened by 5 bases and J by 0 bases, with 17 bases between the two germline ends. CDR1 is MNHNS and CDR2 is SASEGT in the germline V gene. The CDR3 consists of 17 residues. This CDR3 reads CASSRLGLPNSNQPQHF. The CDR3 region has the DNA TGTGCCAGCAGTCGCCTGGGGCTTCCGAATAGCAATCAGCCCCAGCATTTT.

This clonotype was found a few times. The genes are TRBV7-8 and TRBJ2-2, with 16 bases aligning to TRBD2. Trimming took 1 base from V and 7 from J; bases not matched to a gene: 9. Germline lookup yields CDR1 SGHVS and CDR2 FQNEAQ. This CDR3 is built from 19 residues. For the CDR3, the DNA is TGTGCCAGCAGCTTAGATCCGGGACTAGCGGGGGGGTTTGACGGGGAGCTGTTTTTT. Translated: CASSLDPGLAGGFDGELFF. Full variable domain (outside the CDR3, taken from reference TRBV7-8 and TRBJ2-2): GAGVSQSPRYKVAKRGQDVALRCDPISGHVSLFWYQQALGQGPEFLTYFQNEAQLDKSGLPSDRFFAERPEGSVSTLKIQRTQQEDSAVYLCASSLDPGLAGGFDGELFFGEGSRLTVL.

The genes are TRBV4-2 and TRBJ2-5, with 15 nucleotides matching TRBD2. V was pared by 4 bases and J by 5 bases, with 2 bases of the junction left unmatched. Germline-derived CDR1 and CDR2 are LGHNA and YNFKEQ. The CDR3 loop spans 15 amino acids. CDR3 sequence: CASSRTSGGAETQYF. CDR3 nucleotide sequence: TGTGCCAGCAGCCGGACTAGCGGGGGGGCTGAGACCCAGTACTTC.

J is TRBJ1-2 and V is TRBV6-1; TRBD1 might be the D (5 bases). V shed 5 bases and J shed 0 bases, with 22 bases lying between them. This CDR3 has 18 amino acids. The V gene's germline CDR1 is MNHNS and CDR2 SASEGT. CDR3 sequence (DNA): TGTGCCAGCAGTCCCCGAGCTAAAACAGGTTCCCCTAACTATGGCTACACCTTC. Amino acid sequence: CASSPRAKTGSPNYGYTF.

In its sample, this clonotype was seen a few times. The chain links TRBV20-1 to TRBJ1-3, with TRBD1 matching over 10 bases. The CDR3 spans 18 residues. The V segment lost 3 bases and the J segment 0 bases; nucleotides outside the gene matches: 11. CDR1 DFQATT and CDR2 SNEGSKA come from the germline V gene (reference sequence). The CDR3 protein is CSASSWDRGSSSGNTIYF. The CDR3 DNA follows: TGCAGTGCTAGTAGCTGGGACAGGGGTTCGAGCTCTGGAAACACCATATATTTT.

The chain employs TRBV21-1 and TRBJ1-4; TRBD1 reflects the table's D call only, with no check against the DNA. TRBV21-1 is a pseudogene locus. The CDR3 has 16 amino acids. In DNA form, the CDR3 reads TGTGCCAGCAGCCACGGGCGTGGGGGCATGCGGGAAAAACTGTTTTTT. It specifies CASSHGRGGMREKLFF.

This clonotype has a handful of counts. The gene calls are TRBV20-1 and TRBJ1-5; D gene uncertain. CDR3 length: 14 amino acids. CDR1 is DFQATT, CDR2 SNEGSKA, per germline (reference sequence). Trimming pared 1 base from V and 3 bases from J, leaving 10 bases between. As DNA, the CDR3 is TGCAGTGCTAGAGCTTCAGGCTACAATCAGCCCCAGCATTTT. Its protein is CSARASGYNQPQHF.

The chain links TRBV5-4 to TRBJ2-1, with D perhaps being TRBD1 or TRBD2 (6 bases each). Germline V gives CDR1 SGHNT, CDR2 YYREEE (reference sequence). CDR3 length: 15 amino acids. Trimming removed 0 bases at V and 7 bases at J, with 14 bases between. CDR3 sequence reads: CASSLARGLRNEQFF. In DNA, the CDR3 is TGTGCCAGCAGCTTGGCCCGGGGGCTCAGGAATGAGCAGTTCTTC.

The V call is TRBV11-2, the J call TRBJ2-4; possible D gene TRBD1, 6 bases. The CDR3 is 20 residues long. CDR1 and CDR2 (germline): SGHAT, FQNNGV. Trimming removed 2 bases from V and 3 bases from J, with 26 bases in between. CDR3 residues: CASSLSTAGINRVLKNIQYF. In nucleotides, the CDR3 is TGTGCCAGCAGCTTATCAACGGCTGGGATAAACAGGGTACTCAAAAACATTCAGTACTTC.

V usage is TRBV18 and J usage is TRBJ2-5, with D uncertain. From germline, CDR1 is KGHSH and CDR2 LQKENI. Between the trimmed V and J ends, which lost 5 bases and 2 bases, there was a span of 3 bases. The CDR3 extends over 11 amino acids. This CDR3 reads CASSSQETQYF. The CDR3 nucleotides are TGTGCCAGCTCATCTCAAGAGACCCAGTACTTC. The complete variable domain, with remaining parts taken from reference TRBV18 and TRBJ2-5, reads NAGVMQNPRHLVRRRGQEARLRCSPMKGHSHVYWYRQLPEEGLKFMVYLQKENIIDESGMPKERFSAEFPKEGPSILRIQQVVRGDSAAYFCASSSQETQYFGPGTRLLVL.

The chain uses TRBV5-1 and TRBJ1-4, with 7 bases aligning to TRBD1. There are 15 residues in the CDR3. Germline CDR1 reads SGHRS; CDR2 reads YFSETQ. The V and J ends lost 6 bases and 0 bases, in that order; junction bases with no gene match: 5. CDR3 residues: CASTQGQATNEKLFF. DNA of the CDR3: TGCGCCAGCACCCAAGGACAGGCAACTAATGAAAAACTGTTTTTT. The variable domain in full, completed from reference TRBV5-1 and TRBJ1-4, reads KAGVTQTPRYLIKTRGQQVTLSCSPISGHRSVSWYQQTPGQGLQFLFEYFSETQRNKGNFPGRFSGRQFSNSRSEMNVSTLELGDSALYLCASTQGQATNEKLFFGSGTQLSVL.

V and J are TRBV6-2 or TRBV6-3 and TRBJ2-1; 9 nucleotides line up with TRBD2. J lost 6 bases, V lost 7 bases, and 4 bases had no gene match. The CDR3 consists of 13 residues. Per germline, CDR1 MNHEY and CDR2 SVGEGT. In DNA, the CDR3 is TGTGCCAGCAAGACTAGCGGTATCAATGAGCAGTTCTTC. Its translation is CASKTSGINEQFF.

The chain carries TRBV7-9 and TRBJ1-2; D is possibly TRBD1 (6 bases). Trimming left V 5 bases short and J 3 bases short, with 16 bases between. From germline, CDR1 is SEHNR and CDR2 FQNEAQ (reference sequence). The length of the CDR3 is 15 residues. The CDR3 coding sequence is TGTGCCAGCAGCCCGACCCAGGACAGCCACTATGGCTACACCTTC. Translated: CASSPTQDSHYGYTF.